This T cell receptor beta chain comes out of a study of T cells after yellow fever vaccination. Study conclusions and caveats: It was a weaker secondary response, yet one that peaked faster, at day 5 versus 15. Primary-vaccination clones mostly resurfaced post-booster (nearly 97% CD4, just under 90% CD8).

Losses at the gene ends were 3 bases for V and 2 bases for J; bases not matched to a gene: 8. The CDR3 spans 16 residues. The germline V gene has CDR1 ENHRY and CDR2 SYGVKD. This clonotype was seen repeatedly, ten times or more. What it binds is unknown. MiXCR, applied by TCRdb to the 5' RACE reads, yields one record per CDR3 protein. The sample yields 350,000 or so distinct CDR3 sequences, 7% to 10% seen once. This clonotype was sampled from a young man who received the YFV17D yellow fever vaccine. This specimen consisted of PBMCs, obtained about 41 days after the first yellow fever vaccination. The chain recombines TRBV10-3 with TRBJ2-5; 8 bases align to TRBD2. CDR3 bases: TGTGCCATCAGTGAAGGCTTAGCGGGACAACAAGAGACCCAGTACTTC. Translation: CAISEGLAGQQETQYF.